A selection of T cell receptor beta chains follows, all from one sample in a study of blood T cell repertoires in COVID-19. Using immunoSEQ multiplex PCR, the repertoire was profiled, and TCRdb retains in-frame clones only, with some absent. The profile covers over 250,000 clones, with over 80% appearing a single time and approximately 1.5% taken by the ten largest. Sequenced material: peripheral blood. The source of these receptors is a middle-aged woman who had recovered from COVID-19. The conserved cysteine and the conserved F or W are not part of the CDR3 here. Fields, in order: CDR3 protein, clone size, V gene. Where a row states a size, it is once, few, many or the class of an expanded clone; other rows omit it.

CDR3aa: SYRVNEKLF
abundance: -
v_gene: TRBV20-1

CDR3aa: ASSQDLGAANEKLF
abundance: -
v_gene: TRBV4-2

CDR3aa: ASSMRGREGYT
abundance: -
v_gene: TRBV19

CDR3aa: ASSLRRSYNEQF
abundance: -
v_gene: TRBV5-8

CDR3aa: ASSLTRQASYEQY
abundance: -
v_gene: TRBV28

CDR3aa: ASSAPRAGGTLEYGYT
abundance: once
v_gene: TRBV9

CDR3aa: ASSSLDSPYEQY
abundance: -
v_gene: TRBV27

CDR3aa: ASSLASAGVAKRSNNEQF
abundance: -
v_gene: TRBV5-1

CDR3aa: ASSVGARGNSPLH
abundance: -
v_gene: TRBV13

CDR3aa: ASSAWDRGDTGELF
abundance: -
v_gene: TRBV9

CDR3aa: ASSPPTDNYGYT
abundance: -
v_gene: TRBV18

CDR3aa: ASSYLARGTEAF
abundance: once
v_gene: TRBV6-2/TRBV6-3

CDR3aa: ATSRDWDRGLEGYT
abundance: -
v_gene: TRBV15

CDR3aa: ASSQDSGWRGEETQY
abundance: -
v_gene: TRBV3-1/TRBV3-2